The clone carrying this T cell receptor beta chain occurred many times. Its antigen is unidentified. Researchers barred patients who had uncontrolled infection, other autoimmune disease, pregnancy or lactation. PBMCs were derived from about 10 ml fresh peripheral blood. The sample comes from a study of T cells in Graves' hyperthyroidism and ophthalmopathy. Study results and limitations: Ophthalmopathy was told apart from stable hyperthyroidism by a 13 V-J model.

Amplified TCR beta CDR3 regions came from RNA transcripts. First-round RT-PCR targeting the TCR CDR3 was performed with the HTBI primer set. TCRdb used MiXCR to reprocess the multiplex PCR reads, holding one entry per CDR3 protein. The top ten hold roughly 60% of the sample, which has hundreds of thousands of distinct CDR3 sequences, approximately 21% seen once. J lost 3 bases, V lost 7 bases, and 10 bases had no gene match. This CDR3 spans 15 amino acids. Germline CDR1 reads SNHLY; CDR2 reads FYNNEI. The sample was blood. This chain links TRBV2 with TRBJ2-7, with 9 positions matching TRBD2. This TCR came from a man aged 25-45 years with Graves' ophthalmopathy. CDR3 residues: CASKASASGNYEQYF. CDR3 sequence (DNA): TGTGCCAGCAAAGCCTCGGCTAGCGGGAACTACGAGCAGTACTTC.